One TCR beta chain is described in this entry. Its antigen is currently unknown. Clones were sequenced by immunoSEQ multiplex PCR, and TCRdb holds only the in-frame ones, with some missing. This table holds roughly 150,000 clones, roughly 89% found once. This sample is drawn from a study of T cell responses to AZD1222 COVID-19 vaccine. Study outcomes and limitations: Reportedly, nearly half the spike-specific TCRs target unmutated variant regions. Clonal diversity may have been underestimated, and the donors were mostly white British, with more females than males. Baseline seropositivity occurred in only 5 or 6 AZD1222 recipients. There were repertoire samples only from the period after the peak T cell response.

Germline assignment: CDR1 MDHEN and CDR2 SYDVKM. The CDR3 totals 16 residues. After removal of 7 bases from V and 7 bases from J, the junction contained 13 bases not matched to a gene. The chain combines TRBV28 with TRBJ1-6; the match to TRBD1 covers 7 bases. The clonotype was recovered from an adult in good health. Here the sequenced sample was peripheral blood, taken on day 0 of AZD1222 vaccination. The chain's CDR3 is CASNPTTGPPNSPLHF. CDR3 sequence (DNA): TGTGCCAGCAACCCTACGACAGGGCCTCCAAATTCACCCCTCCACTTT.